This T cell receptor beta chain came from a study of cytomegalovirus exposure and HLA in healthy donors. Study information: Earlier, 95 million to 130 million unique TCR beta sequences were recovered from about 200 million T cells by an analysis.

CDR3 length: 15 amino acids. Germline-derived CDR1 and CDR2 are LNHDA and SQIVND (reference sequence). Trimming at V came to 7 bases and at J to 4 bases, leaving 8 bases not matched to a gene. Turning to this clone: Its target is not known.

Regarding the study as a whole: Among the sequence variants, a highly shared cluster was likely an artifact of sequencing.

PCR employed 60 Vbeta and 13 Jbeta primers. The authors' processing: Approximately 11 million of about 80 million unique TCR beta chains were shared, per a later count. TCRdb's copy holds only in-frame clones and misses some; the assay was immunoSEQ multiplex PCR. Clone size and the V and J calls come from that table; the DNA yielded D and trimming. The sample has 110,000 to 150,000 clones; 70% are singletons. Donors sampled were nominally healthy, though unrecorded immune exposures were likely. The specimen sequenced was PBMCs. V is TRBV19 and J is TRBJ1-4; 8 bases line up with TRBD1. The receptor's source is a woman in her sixties in good health and CMV-seropositive. This CDR3 reads CASTPRDRFNEKLFF. In DNA, the CDR3 is TGTGCCAGTACTCCCCGGGACAGGTTTAATGAAAAACTGTTTTTT.